This T cell receptor beta chain was captured by sequencing in a study of a mutant IDH1 vaccine in newly diagnosed glioma. TCRdb keeps only in-frame clones here, not all; method: immunoSEQ multiplex PCR. Among approximately 60,000 clones, around 80% were seen once, and the ten largest hold about 8.8%. The length of the CDR3 is 14 residues. V was pared by 10 bases and J by 2 bases, with 15 bases between. Per germline, CDR1 ENHRY and CDR2 SYGVKD. On this clone itself: Its cognate antigen is unknown.

Time point of the sample: week 23, last vaccination. With topical imiquimod, each dose of the vaccine consisted of 300 ug of mutant IDH1 20-mer peptide. The sample here was PBMCs, taken from a glioma patient whose treatment included an IDH1 peptide vaccine. The chain employs TRBV10-3 and TRBJ2-1, with D possibly matching TRBD2 (6 bases). The clonotype originates from a woman aged 40 to 55 with glioma. Some clones in this sample may be carry-over from other donors' samples. The CDR3 DNA reads as TGTGCCACCCGCGGGGACCCCACCTACAATGAGCAGTTCTTC. Translated, it gives CATRGDPTYNEQFF.